This T cell receptor (beta chain) was found in a study of blood T cell repertoires in COVID-19. TCRdb's copy holds only in-frame clones and misses some; the assay was immunoSEQ multiplex PCR. This table holds roughly 220,000 clones, about 86% found once. The table lists this clone with a count of one. Germline CDR1 LNHDA, CDR2 SQIVND (reference sequence). The CDR3 spans 13 residues. V was clipped by 0 bases and J by 4 bases, with 7 bases between them. Sequencing input: PBMCs or T cells enriched from blood (not recorded which). The chain is built from TRBV19 and TRBJ2-7; D ambiguous. This receptor was taken from a woman aged 45 to 65 with acute COVID-19. This CDR3 is CASSIEQAYEQYF. The CDR3 bases are TGTGCCAGTAGTATAGAGCAAGCGTACGAGCAGTACTTC.